What follows are 32 T cell receptor beta chains derived from one specimen sequenced in a study of CD8+CD57+ T cells in acquired aplastic anemia. TCR beta VDJ and CDR3 were profiled, and genomic DNA was the template. Each CDR3 protein is one row after TCRdb ran MiXCR on the reads. The table has around 430,000 distinct CDR3 sequences, roughly a third seen once. The sequenced patients had an expansion of CD8+CD57+ cells seen by flow cytometry. The source material was sorted CD4+, CD8+, or CD8+CD57+ T cells (not recorded which) from PBMCs. The receptor source for this set is a human donor with aplastic anemia.

This clonotype appeared many times. The chain joins TRBV10-3 to TRBJ2-5, with 9 bases lining up with TRBD2. The germline V gene encodes CDR1 ENHRY and CDR2 SYGVKD. The CDR3 sequence is 14 residues long. V was pared by 10 bases and J by 3 bases, with 9 bases of the junction left unmatched. CDR3 sequence reads: CATWLAGSEETQYF. The CDR3 DNA follows: TGTGCCACCTGGCTAGCGGGATCGGAAGAGACCCAGTACTTC.

The chain combines TRBV18 with TRBJ1-4; D perhaps matches TRBD1 (5 bases). The CDR3 spans 13 residues. V gave up 2 bases and J gave up 8 bases, with 9 bases separating them. CDR1 is KGHSH and CDR2 is LQKENI in the germline V gene. The CDR3 coding sequence is TGTGCCAGCTCACCATCGGGGGACGAAAAACTGTTTTTT. Its protein product is CASSPSGDEKLFF.

This clonotype has only a few counts. V gene TRBV25-1 combines with J gene TRBJ1-5; D not resolved. CDR3 size: 14 residues. V was pared by 7 bases and J by 3 bases, with 13 bases between. Germline loops: CDR1 MGHDK, CDR2 SYGVNS. CDR3 protein: CASIMSSFNQPQHF. The CDR3 DNA follows: TGTGCCAGCATCATGTCCAGCTTCAATCAGCCCCAGCATTTT.

This clonotype was recorded many times. CDR3 nucleotides: TGTGCCATCAGGGGGGACAGGGGGGAGACTGAAGCTTTCTTT. It codes for CAIRGDRGETEAFF. J is TRBJ1-1 and V is TRBV10-3, with 11 positions matching TRBD1. This CDR3 has 14 residues. V lost 6 bases, J lost 5 bases, and 5 bases stayed unmatched. Germline CDR1 and CDR2: ENHRY and SYGVKD.

The V and J genes are TRBV5-4 and TRBJ2-3; TRBD1 matches 7 bases. Germline CDR1 is SGHNT and CDR2 is YYREEE (reference sequence). The CDR3 is 16 residues long. Trimming at V came to 0 bases and at J to 1 base, leaving 5 bases not matched to a gene. The CDR3 loop reads CASSLARQGGTDTQYF. In DNA, the CDR3 is TGTGCCAGCAGCTTGGCCAGACAGGGTGGCACAGATACGCAGTATTTT.

The chain uses TRBV6-5 and TRBJ2-3; no firm D call. Trimming pared 4 bases from V and 0 bases from J, leaving 11 bases between. Germline assignment: CDR1 MNHEY and CDR2 SVGAGI. This CDR3 contains 15 residues. The CDR3 loop reads CASSWGDTSTDTQYF. The CDR3 nucleotides are TGTGCCAGCAGTTGGGGTGACACTAGCACAGATACGCAGTATTTT.

This clonotype has only one observation. A much larger clone is a single base away; this may be a read error. Here the CDR3 omits its conserved ending phenylalanine or tryptophan, so a read error is the likely source. V is TRBV7-3 and J is TRBJ1-6; possible D gene TRBD1, 5 bases. Germline values: CDR1 SGHTA, CDR2 FQGTGA. The V and J ends lost 6 bases and 10 bases respectively, with 19 bases between them. The CDR3 sequence is 15 residues long. The CDR3 DNA is TGTGCCAGCAGTCCGGGGCGGGGATCAGGCTCACCCCTCCACTAT. It specifies CASSPGRGSGSPLHY.

In the case of this clonotype: In this CDR3 the conserved last residue, phenylalanine or tryptophan, is missing, so a read error is likely. This chain links TRBV5-4 with TRBJ1-6, with unresolved D. The ends were cut back, 4 bases at V and 8 bases at J, with 13 bases in the middle. CDR1 is SGHNT and CDR2 is YYREEE in the germline V gene (reference sequence). The CDR3 spans 14 residues. The CDR3 sequence: CASSLWGGDSPLHS. The CDR3 nucleotides read TGTGCCAGCAGCCTGTGGGGTGGAGATTCACCCCTCCACTCT.

There are many counts of this clonotype. Mismatch with germline at one junction end may stem from a read error. This CDR3 reads CASSQADSLLHF. The CDR3 nucleotides read TGTGCCAGCAGCCAAGCGGATTCACTCCTCCACTTT. V gene TRBV4-2 combines with J gene TRBJ1-6; D is unclear. CDR3 length: 12 residues. CDR1 is LGHNA and CDR2 is YNFKEQ in the germline V gene.

This clonotype has more than one count but fewer than ten. The CDR3 DNA reads TGTGCCAGCACCTCGGACAGGATTCCCTACGAGCAGTACTTC. It translates to CASTSDRIPYEQYF. This sequence joins TRBV12-3 or TRBV12-4 and TRBJ2-7; TRBD1 matches 7 bases. This CDR3 has 14 amino acids. The V gene end was trimmed by 7 bases and the J gene end by 2 bases; junction bases not matched to a gene: 8.

The rearrangement links TRBV7-3 to TRBJ2-3; 10 positions match TRBD1. In germline, CDR1 is SGHTA, CDR2 FQGTGA. J was trimmed by 2 bases and V by 7 bases; bases with no gene match: 3. CDR3 size: 14 residues. CDR3 nucleotides: TGTGCCAGCAAAGGACAGGGGGTCACAGATACGCAGTATTTT. Translating gives CASKGQGVTDTQYF.

This clonotype showed up just a few times. This chain links TRBV7-9 with TRBJ2-7; a weak D match, TRBD2 (5 bases). Trimming cost V 2 bases and J 7 bases, with 18 bases left between them. The CDR3 covers 15 residues. Germline CDR1 and CDR2: SEHNR and FQNEAQ (reference sequence). CDR3 nucleotide sequence: TGTGCCAGCAGCTTATTCGAGGGCGTGGTAGCTGAGCAGTACTTC. This codes for CASSLFEGVVAEQYF.

In its sample, this clonotype was seen a few times. A read error is possible here, since a much larger clone lies one base away. This is likely a read error, given that the CDR3 carries no conserved phenylalanine or tryptophan at its end. The gene calls are TRBV19 and TRBJ1-2; D is undetermined. Trimming took 6 bases from V and 3 from J, leaving 11 bases between them. This CDR3 is 13 amino acids long. Per germline, CDR1 LNHDA and CDR2 SQIVND (reference sequence). In DNA form, the CDR3 reads TGTGCCAGTAGGGACCTACTTGACTATGGCTACACCCTC. Protein: CASRDLLDYGYTL.

In its sample, this clonotype was seen a few times. This chain uses TRBV15 with TRBJ1-1; D is unresolved. V gave up 0 bases and J gave up 0 bases, with 11 bases separating them. The germline V gene has CDR1 LNHNV and CDR2 YYDKDF (reference sequence). The CDR3 runs to 16 residues. The CDR3, as DNA: TGTGCCACCAGCAGAGATCCGGGCGTTATGAACACTGAAGCTTTCTTT. It yields the protein CATSRDPGVMNTEAFF.

This chain uses TRBV10-3 with TRBJ2-5; 9 bases are shared with TRBD1. CDR1 is ENHRY, CDR2 SYGVKD, per germline. Trimming at V came to 4 bases and at J to 3 bases, leaving 3 bases not matched to a gene. There are 14 residues in the CDR3. In DNA, the CDR3 is TGTGCCATCAGTGGGGGACAGGGAAAAGAGACCCAGTACTTC. Protein product: CAISGGQGKETQYF.

The chain links TRBV12-3 or TRBV12-4 to TRBJ2-3; D is ambiguous. Trimming stripped 3 bases from V and 1 base from J, with 8 bases between. This CDR3 is 14 amino acids long. CDR3 DNA sequence: TGTGCCAGCAGTTTCTTCGGGCGCACAGATACGCAGTATTTT. This sequence encodes CASSFFGRTDTQYF.

This chain uses TRBV20-1 with TRBJ1-2, with 9 bases identical to TRBD1. Trimming removed 3 bases from V and 8 bases from J; junction bases left unmatched: 13. Germline V gene lookup returns CDR1 DFQATT and CDR2 SNEGSKA (reference sequence). The CDR3 runs 15 residues. The CDR3 spells CSASRGTGSKGGYTF. The CDR3, as DNA: TGCAGTGCTAGTCGAGGGACAGGGTCGAAAGGAGGCTACACCTTC.

This chain connects TRBV11-2 to TRBJ2-7; TRBD1 matches at 9 bases. Per the germline V gene, CDR1 is SGHAT and CDR2 is FQNNGV. J gave up 3 bases and V 1 base, and 10 bases lay outside the gene matches. The CDR3 length is 17 residues. CDR3 loop: CASSLVRTGDYGYEQYF. The CDR3 bases are TGTGCCAGCAGCTTAGTCCGGACAGGGGACTATGGCTACGAGCAGTACTTC.

This clonotype was recorded a few times. The chain links TRBV9 to TRBJ1-1; D uncertain. The CDR3 consists of 13 residues. Trimming pared 0 bases from V and 4 bases from J, leaving 7 bases between. Germline CDR1 is SGDLS and CDR2 is YYNGEE. DNA for the CDR3: TGTGCCAGCAGCGTAGTTGAGGGCACTGAAGCTTTCTTT. Protein product: CASSVVEGTEAFF.

This clonotype was seen ten or more times. This chain uses TRBV2 with TRBJ2-1; D not certain. Germline V gene lookup returns CDR1 SNHLY and CDR2 FYNNEI. The V and J ends lost 8 bases and 5 bases respectively, with 10 bases between them. The CDR3 runs to 12 residues. CDR3 sequence: CASLGIDNEQFF. The CDR3 nucleotides read TGTGCCAGCCTTGGGATCGACAATGAGCAGTTCTTC.

The CDR3 sequence: CASSSSGGVSGANVLTF. CDR3 sequence (DNA): TGTGCCAGCAGCTCTTCAGGGGGCGTCTCTGGGGCCAACGTCCTGACTTTC. The chain combines TRBV25-1 with TRBJ2-6; TRBD1 agrees at 8 bases. The CDR3 sequence is 17 residues long. Per germline, CDR1 MGHDK and CDR2 SYGVNS. After removal of 6 bases from V and 0 bases from J, the junction contained 7 bases not matched to a gene.

In this sample, this clonotype turned up a few times. V and J are TRBV7-9 and TRBJ2-5; 9 bases match TRBD1. The CDR3 has 17 residues. From germline, CDR1 is SEHNR and CDR2 FQNEAQ (reference sequence). With V trimmed by 2 bases and J by 4 bases, 11 bases remained unmatched. The CDR3 nucleotides are TGTGCCAGCAGCTTAATGGTAATAGAGGACAGGGGAGAGACCCAGTACTTC. It specifies CASSLMVIEDRGETQYF.

This clonotype was seen only a few times. The chain combines TRBV20-1 with TRBJ1-4; perhaps TRBD1 as D (5 bases). The V and J ends lost 3 bases and 3 bases respectively, with 8 bases between them. Germline-derived CDR1 and CDR2 are DFQATT and SNEGSKA (reference sequence). CDR3 size: 13 residues. The CDR3 reads CSARTDPNEKLFF. CDR3 nucleotides: TGCAGTGCTAGGACAGATCCTAATGAAAAACTGTTTTTT.

Ten or more counts support this clonotype. DNA for the CDR3: TGTGCCATCAGTAGAGAGGGCCAGACAGATACGCAGTATTTT. Its translation: CAISREGQTDTQYF. The chain joins TRBV10-3 to TRBJ2-3, with D maybe TRBD2 (5 bases). The germline gives CDR1 ENHRY, CDR2 SYGVKD. The V and J ends lost 5 bases and 3 bases respectively, with 12 bases between them. There are 14 residues in the CDR3.

This clonotype was detected only a few times. The rearrangement joins TRBV6-4 to TRBJ1-1; a weak D match, TRBD1 (5 bases). Germline values: CDR1 MRHNA, CDR2 SNTAGT. The CDR3 runs to 13 residues. The CDR3 nucleotides are TGTGACCTACCCGAGGAGAGGGGCACTGAAGCTTTCTTT. Translated: CDLPEERGTEAFF.

This clonotype was recorded at least ten times. The V and J genes are TRBV2 and TRBJ2-2; weak D call: TRBD2 (5 bases). Germline loops: CDR1 SNHLY, CDR2 FYNNEI. The CDR3 loop spans 14 amino acids. Trimming cost V 0 bases and J 7 bases, with 9 bases left between them. The CDR3, as DNA: TGTGCCAGCAGTGAAGCGCGAGGGCACGGGGAGCTGTTTTTT. Its translation is CASSEARGHGELFF.

This clonotype was seen a single time. This chain uses TRBV27 with TRBJ1-6; no clear D. V was pared by 2 bases and J by 0 bases, with 11 bases between. Germline CDR1 reads MNHEY; CDR2 reads SMNVEV (reference sequence). The CDR3 runs 17 residues. Here the CDR3 DNA reads TGTGCCAGCAGTTTAATCCCCGGTAGCTCCTATAATTCACCCCTCCACTTT. Translating it yields CASSLIPGSSYNSPLHF.

The chain employs TRBV20-1 and TRBJ2-3, with no clear D. The V gene's germline CDR1 is DFQATT and CDR2 SNEGSKA (reference sequence). The V end was cut by 2 bases, the J end by 2 bases, with 11 bases between. The length of the CDR3 is 14 residues. The CDR3 is CSARNTIYTDTQYF. Written as DNA, the CDR3 is TGCAGTGCTAGAAACACTATATACACAGATACGCAGTATTTT.

Concerning this clonotype itself: A much bigger clone sits one base away, suggesting this may be a read error. The CDR3 bases are TGCTCCAGCAGCCGGGCGCACAACTCCTACGAGCAGTACTTC. This sequence encodes CSSSRAHNSYEQYF. The chain carries TRBV4-3 and TRBJ2-7; no clear D gene. The CDR3 is 14 amino acids. Germline CDR1 and CDR2: LGHNA and YSLEER.

This clonotype was observed a handful of times. Given the absence of the conserved phenylalanine or tryptophan at the CDR3 end, a read error is likely. The chain combines TRBV7-7 with TRBJ2-5; 11 bases are shared with TRBD2. The germline V gene has CDR1 SSHAT and CDR2 FNYEAQ (reference sequence). The length of the CDR3 is 17 residues. The CDR3 sequence is CASNPYPSGGPKETQYL. Written as DNA, the CDR3 is TGTGCTAGCAACCCCTACCCTAGCGGGGGGCCCAAAGAGACCCAGTACCTC.

The chain combines TRBV7-9 with TRBJ1-6; the D is unclear. The germline V gene encodes CDR1 SEHNR and CDR2 FQNEAQ (reference sequence). Trimming left V 5 bases short and J 14 bases short, with 10 bases between. The CDR3 is made up of 11 amino acids. The CDR3 here is CASSLITSLHF. In DNA, the CDR3 is TGTGCCAGCAGCCTCATAACATCCCTCCACTTT.

This clonotype was picked up a small number of times. The chain joins TRBV20-1 to TRBJ2-1; D is possibly TRBD2 (5 bases). V lost 2 bases, J lost 7 bases, and 18 bases lay in between. This CDR3 has 15 residues. CDR1 and CDR2 from the germline V gene are DFQATT and SNEGSKA (reference sequence). The CDR3 region is CSARREGSADNEQFF. CDR3 in DNA: TGCAGTGCTAGAAGAGAAGGTAGCGCTGATAATGAGCAGTTCTTC.